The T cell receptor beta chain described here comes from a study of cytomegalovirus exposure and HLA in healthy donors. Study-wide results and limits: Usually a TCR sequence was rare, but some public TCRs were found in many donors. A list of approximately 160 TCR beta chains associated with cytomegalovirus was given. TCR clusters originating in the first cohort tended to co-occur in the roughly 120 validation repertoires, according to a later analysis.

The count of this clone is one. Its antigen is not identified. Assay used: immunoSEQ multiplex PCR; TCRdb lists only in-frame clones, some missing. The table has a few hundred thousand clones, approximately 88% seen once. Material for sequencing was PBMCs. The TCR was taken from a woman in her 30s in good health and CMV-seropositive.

The CDR3 protein is CASRRGNYGYTF. The CDR3 DNA is TGTGCCAGCAGACGGGGAAACTATGGCTACACCTTC. The chain uses TRBV6-5 and TRBJ1-2, with D hard to call. V was pared by 6 bases and J by 2 bases, with 7 bases between. This CDR3 contains 12 residues. Germline CDR1 and CDR2: MNHEY and SVGAGI.